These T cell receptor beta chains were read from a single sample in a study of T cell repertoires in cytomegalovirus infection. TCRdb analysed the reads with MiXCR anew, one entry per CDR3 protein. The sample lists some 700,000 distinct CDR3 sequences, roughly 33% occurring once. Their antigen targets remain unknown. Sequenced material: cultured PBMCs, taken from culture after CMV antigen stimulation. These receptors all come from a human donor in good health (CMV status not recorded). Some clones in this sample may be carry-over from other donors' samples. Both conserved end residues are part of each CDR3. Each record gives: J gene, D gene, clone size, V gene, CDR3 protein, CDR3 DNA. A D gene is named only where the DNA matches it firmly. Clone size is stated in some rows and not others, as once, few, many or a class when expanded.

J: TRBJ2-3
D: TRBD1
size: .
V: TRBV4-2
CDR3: CASSPEVGQGAGDTQYF
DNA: TGTGCCAGCAGCCCAGAGGTAGGGCAGGGGGCCGGAGATACGCAGTATTTT

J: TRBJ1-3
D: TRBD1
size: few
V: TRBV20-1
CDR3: CSALLGDRESPSGNTIYF
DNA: TGCAGTGCCTTACTGGGGGACAGGGAATCCCCCTCTGGAAACACCATATATTTT

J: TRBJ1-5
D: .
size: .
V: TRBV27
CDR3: CATRQLSGQPQHF
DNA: TGTGCCACCAGACAGTTATCAGGGCAGCCCCAGCATTTT

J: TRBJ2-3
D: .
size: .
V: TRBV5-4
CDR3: CASSKVLDTQYF
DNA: TGTGCCAGCAGCAAGGTATTGGATACGCAGTATTTT

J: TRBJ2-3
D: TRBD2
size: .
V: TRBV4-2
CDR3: CASSKLAGGPIDTQYF
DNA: TGTGCCAGCAGCAAACTAGCGGGGGGGCCTATAGATACGCAGTATTTT

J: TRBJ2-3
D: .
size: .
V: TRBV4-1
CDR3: CASSQGSQDTQYF
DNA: TGCGCCAGCAGCCAGGGGTCCCAAGATACGCAGTATTTT

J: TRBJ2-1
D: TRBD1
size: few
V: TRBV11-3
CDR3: CASSSGTGKQGYNEQFF
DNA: TGTGCCAGCAGCTCTGGAACAGGAAAACAGGGGTACAATGAGCAGTTCTTC

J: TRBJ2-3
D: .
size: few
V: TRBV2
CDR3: CASGGETDTQYF
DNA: TGTGCCAGCGGCGGGGAGACAGATACGCAGTATTTT

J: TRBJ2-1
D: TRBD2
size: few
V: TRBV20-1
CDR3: CSAVSGRAPYNEQFF
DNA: TGCAGTGCCGTTAGCGGGAGGGCACCCTACAATGAGCAGTTCTTC

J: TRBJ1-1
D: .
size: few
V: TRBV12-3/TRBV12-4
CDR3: CASSFVPGSNTEAFF
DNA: TGTGCCAGCAGTTTTGTCCCCGGCAGTAACACTGAAGCTTTCTTT

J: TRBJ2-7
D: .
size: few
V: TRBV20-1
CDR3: CSAPTGASYEQYF
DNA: TGCAGTGCACCGACAGGCGCCTCCTACGAGCAGTACTTC

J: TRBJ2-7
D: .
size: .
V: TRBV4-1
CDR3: CASSQDSRGGNEQYF
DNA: TGCGCCAGCAGCCAAGATAGTAGGGGGGGGAACGAGCAGTACTTC

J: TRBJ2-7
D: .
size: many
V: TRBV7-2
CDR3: CASSLAVSSYEQYF
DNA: TGTGCCAGCAGCTTAGCGGTGAGCTCCTACGAGCAGTACTTC

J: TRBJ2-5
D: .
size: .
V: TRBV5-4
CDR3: CASSLDGTLETQYF
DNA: TGTGCCAGCAGCTTGGACGGGACCCTCGAGACCCAGTACTTC

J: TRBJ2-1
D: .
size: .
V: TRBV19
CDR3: CATCGLGVREQFF
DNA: TGTGCCACTTGTGGGCTGGGGGTAAGGGAGCAGTTCTTC

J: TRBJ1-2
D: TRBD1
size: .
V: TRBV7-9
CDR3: CASSLAHRDRTYGYTF
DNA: TGTGCCAGCAGCTTAGCTCACCGGGACAGGACGTATGGCTACACCTTC